This passage covers 4 T cell receptor beta chains from one sample sequenced in a study of technical replicates of blood from a handful of donors. Here immunoSEQ multiplex PCR was the method, and the copy in TCRdb shows in-frame clones only, minus some. The repertoire holds about 75,000 clones, with about 89% as singletons. Sample: PBMCs. The receptors originated from a human donor in good health. Some clones in this sample may be carry-over from other donors' samples.

V and J are TRBV9 and TRBJ1-2; TRBD1 aligns across 10 bases. The V and J ends lost 3 bases and 2 bases, in that order; junction bases with no gene match: 13. This CDR3 is built from 18 residues. CDR1 is SGDLS, CDR2 YYNGEE, per germline. The CDR3: CASSAGWDRGPSNYGYTF. CDR3 bases: TGTGCCAGCAGCGCAGGCTGGGACAGGGGACCCAGCAACTATGGCTACACCTTC.

The chain carries TRBV19 and TRBJ2-1, with 9 nucleotides matching TRBD2. The CDR3 runs to 19 residues. Germline CDR1 and CDR2: LNHDA and SQIVND (reference sequence). The J segment lost 9 bases and the V segment lost 6 bases, leaving 24 bases of the junction unmatched. CDR3 region: CASRTLQLEGSGSIGEQFF. For the CDR3, the DNA is TGTGCCAGTAGAACTCTACAGCTGGAGGGTAGCGGGAGTATAGGTGAGCAGTTCTTC.

V is TRBV6-5 and J is TRBJ1-2, with 9 bases fitting TRBD1. Germline CDR1 MNHEY, CDR2 SVGAGI. The V gene end was trimmed by 4 bases and the J gene end by 4 bases; junction bases not matched to a gene: 4. CDR3 length: 14 amino acids. CDR3: CASSSPDRGYGYTF. The DNA of the CDR3 is TGTGCCAGCAGTTCCCCGGACAGGGGCTATGGCTACACCTTC.

The V call is TRBV5-1, the J call TRBJ1-1; D not resolved. The germline V gene has CDR1 SGHRS and CDR2 YFSETQ. Trimming took 4 bases from V and 2 from J, leaving 12 bases between them. There are 14 residues in the CDR3. CDR3 loop: CASSREAGNTEAFF. The CDR3 region has the DNA TGCGCCAGCAGCCGTGAAGCAGGTAACACTGAAGCTTTCTTT.